This TCR beta chain was documented in a study of blood T cell repertoires in COVID-19. All enrollees were about 18 to 100 years old and from around 25 US areas. Symptom resolution, clearance, or two negative PCRs marked donors in Cohort 3 as recovered. Only in-frame clones appear in the TCRdb table, and some are missing; sequencing was by immunoSEQ multiplex PCR. This sample carries a few hundred thousand clones, over 75% of them seen once, and the ten largest clones take roughly 1.1%. The germline CDR1 and CDR2 sequences are SGHTA and FQGTGA. V lost 2 bases to trimming and J lost 7 bases; unmatched junction nucleotides: 8. The CDR3 loop spans 14 amino acids.

V and J are TRBV7-3 and TRBJ2-7, with 7 bases matching TRBD2. The sequence came from a man aged 25 to 45 who had recovered from COVID-19. Sequenced: PBMCs or T cells enriched from blood (not recorded which). CDR3 nucleotides: TGTGCCAGCAGCTTATCCAGACTAGCTGAAGAGCAGTACTTC. It codes for CASSLSRLAEEQYF.